This is a list of T cell receptor beta chains from one sample in a study of identical twins. One entry per CDR3 protein results from TCRdb running MiXCR on the 5' RACE reads. The table has 1.5 million to 2 million distinct CDR3 sequences, more than 30% seen once. Sequencing was done on a sample of cord blood. The receptors originated from a newborn girl in good health. CDR3s include the opening cysteine and the closing phenylalanine or tryptophan. The order of the fields is D gene, V gene, J gene, clone size, CDR3 length, CDR3 protein, CDR3 DNA. D genes are given only for firm matches. Only part of the rows carry a size: once, few, many, or a class if the clone is expanded.

d_call: TRBD2
v_call: TRBV10-3
j_call: TRBJ2-1
clone_size: many
cdr3_length: 17
cdr3_aa: CAISDPTTSGSVNEQFF
cdr3_nt: TGTGCCATCAGTGATCCAACAACTAGCGGGAGCGTCAATGAGCAGTTCTTC

d_call: NA
v_call: TRBV13
j_call: TRBJ2-1
clone_size: many
cdr3_length: 14
cdr3_aa: CASSLGTEGNEQFF
cdr3_nt: TGTGCCAGCAGCTTAGGGACAGAAGGAAATGAGCAGTTCTTC

d_call: NA
v_call: TRBV11-2
j_call: TRBJ2-1
clone_size: NA
cdr3_length: 13
cdr3_aa: CASSPPHHNEQFF
cdr3_nt: TGTGCCAGCAGCCCCCCGCACCACAATGAGCAGTTCTTC

d_call: TRBD1
v_call: TRBV5-1
j_call: TRBJ1-2
clone_size: NA
cdr3_length: 17
cdr3_aa: CASSLVQDRGLRYSYTF
cdr3_nt: TGCGCCAGCAGCTTGGTACAAGACAGGGGTTTGCGCTATAGCTACACCTTC

d_call: NA
v_call: TRBV12-3/TRBV12-4
j_call: TRBJ1-2
clone_size: NA
cdr3_length: 13
cdr3_aa: CASRRTERYGYTF
cdr3_nt: TGTGCCAGCAGGCGGACGGAGAGATATGGCTACACCTTC

d_call: NA
v_call: TRBV13
j_call: TRBJ2-1
clone_size: few
cdr3_length: 13
cdr3_aa: CASSLDSPNEQFF
cdr3_nt: TGTGCCAGCAGCTTGGACAGTCCCAATGAGCAGTTCTTC

d_call: NA
v_call: TRBV15
j_call: TRBJ2-1
clone_size: NA
cdr3_length: 17
cdr3_aa: CATSLRTAGHFYNEQFF
cdr3_nt: TGTGCCACCAGCCTTCGAACCGCGGGACACTTCTACAATGAGCAGTTCTTC

d_call: NA
v_call: TRBV20-1
j_call: TRBJ1-5
clone_size: NA
cdr3_length: 15
cdr3_aa: CSANRRGGWNQPQHF
cdr3_nt: TGCAGTGCTAACCGCAGGGGCGGGTGGAATCAGCCCCAGCATTTT

d_call: NA
v_call: TRBV28
j_call: TRBJ2-7
clone_size: NA
cdr3_length: 15
cdr3_aa: CASSPYTGFTYEQYF
cdr3_nt: TGTGCCAGCAGCCCTTACACGGGGTTTACCTACGAGCAGTACTTC

d_call: TRBD2
v_call: TRBV20-1
j_call: TRBJ2-1
clone_size: NA
cdr3_length: 12
cdr3_aa: CSARGLATEQFF
cdr3_nt: TGCAGTGCTAGAGGACTAGCGACAGAGCAGTTCTTC

d_call: NA
v_call: TRBV9
j_call: TRBJ2-3
clone_size: NA
cdr3_length: 14
cdr3_aa: CASSVKGSTDTQYF
cdr3_nt: TGTGCCAGCAGCGTTAAAGGGTCCACAGATACGCAGTATTTT

d_call: NA
v_call: TRBV5-1
j_call: TRBJ2-3
clone_size: few
cdr3_length: 13
cdr3_aa: CASRSGWEDTQYF
cdr3_nt: TGCGCCAGCAGATCGGGGTGGGAAGATACGCAGTATTTT

d_call: NA
v_call: TRBV7-2
j_call: TRBJ2-7
clone_size: NA
cdr3_length: 15
cdr3_aa: CAGSTRTAPGGEQYF
cdr3_nt: TGTGCCGGCAGCACCCGGACAGCCCCGGGGGGCGAGCAGTACTTC

d_call: NA
v_call: TRBV3-1
j_call: TRBJ1-6
clone_size: NA
cdr3_length: 12
cdr3_aa: CASSQTNSPLHF
cdr3_nt: TGTGCCAGCAGCCAGACGAATTCACCCCTCCACTTT

d_call: NA
v_call: TRBV5-6
j_call: TRBJ2-4
clone_size: few
cdr3_length: 17
cdr3_aa: CASSLGGLSLAKNIQYF
cdr3_nt: TGTGCCAGCAGCTTAGGGGGTCTCTCTCTAGCCAAAAACATTCAGTACTTC

d_call: TRBD1
v_call: TRBV30
j_call: TRBJ1-4
clone_size: few
cdr3_length: 18
cdr3_aa: CAWTRVHRGLGTNEKLFF
cdr3_nt: TGTGCCTGGACACGCGTGCATAGGGGGCTGGGAACTAATGAAAAACTGTTTTTT

d_call: TRBD2
v_call: TRBV28
j_call: TRBJ2-7
clone_size: NA
cdr3_length: 17
cdr3_aa: CASSSNRAGTSRYEQYF
cdr3_nt: TGTGCCAGCAGTTCGAATCGAGCCGGGACTAGTCGCTACGAGCAGTACTTC

d_call: NA
v_call: TRBV5-6
j_call: TRBJ2-7
clone_size: NA
cdr3_length: 18
cdr3_aa: CASSRISATGSLYNEQYF
cdr3_nt: TGTGCCAGCAGCCGAATCAGCGCCACTGGGAGCCTCTACAATGAGCAGTACTTC

d_call: TRBD1
v_call: TRBV20-1
j_call: TRBJ1-2
clone_size: few
cdr3_length: 14
cdr3_aa: CSAMALQGAYGYTF
cdr3_nt: TGCAGTGCTATGGCCCTACAGGGGGCCTATGGCTACACCTTC

d_call: NA
v_call: TRBV20-1
j_call: TRBJ1-1
clone_size: few
cdr3_length: 9
cdr3_aa: CRGNTEAFF
cdr3_nt: TGTCGGGGGAACACTGAAGCTTTCTTT

d_call: TRBD1
v_call: TRBV5-1
j_call: TRBJ2-1
clone_size: NA
cdr3_length: 16
cdr3_aa: CASSLGWTGVRHEQFF
cdr3_nt: TGCGCCAGCAGCTTGGGATGGACAGGGGTTAGACATGAGCAGTTCTTC

d_call: NA
v_call: TRBV6-1
j_call: TRBJ1-2
clone_size: NA
cdr3_length: 13
cdr3_aa: CASSEAGSGGYTF
cdr3_nt: TGTGCCAGCAGTGAAGCCGGTTCGGGGGGCTACACCTTC

d_call: NA
v_call: TRBV6-1
j_call: TRBJ2-3
clone_size: NA
cdr3_length: 13
cdr3_aa: CASRMTLPDTQYF
cdr3_nt: TGTGCCAGCCGGATGACCCTCCCAGATACGCAGTATTTT

d_call: NA
v_call: TRBV7-6
j_call: TRBJ1-1
clone_size: NA
cdr3_length: 14
cdr3_aa: CASSLHPMNTEAFF
cdr3_nt: TGTGCCAGCAGCTTACACCCGATGAACACTGAAGCTTTCTTT

d_call: NA
v_call: TRBV27
j_call: TRBJ2-3
clone_size: few
cdr3_length: 15
cdr3_aa: CASGRRRGGSNTQYF
cdr3_nt: TGTGCCAGCGGGCGACGAAGGGGCGGTTCAAATACGCAGTATTTT

d_call: NA
v_call: TRBV7-8
j_call: TRBJ2-1
clone_size: NA
cdr3_length: 16
cdr3_aa: CASSFRRLPSYDEQFF
cdr3_nt: TGTGCCAGCAGCTTCAGGAGACTACCCTCCTACGATGAGCAGTTCTTC

d_call: NA
v_call: TRBV20-1
j_call: TRBJ2-3
clone_size: once
cdr3_length: 13
cdr3_aa: CSAQVGGADTQYF
cdr3_nt: TGCAGTGCCCAGGTTGGCGGGGCGGATACGCAGTATTTT

d_call: NA
v_call: TRBV4-2
j_call: TRBJ2-3
clone_size: NA
cdr3_length: 15
cdr3_aa: CASSQVGTAADTQYF
cdr3_nt: TGTGCCAGCAGCCAAGTGGGGACTGCCGCAGATACGCAGTATTTT

d_call: TRBD1
v_call: TRBV29-1
j_call: TRBJ2-5
clone_size: few
cdr3_length: 14
cdr3_aa: CSVVGTGRLGTQYF
cdr3_nt: TGCAGCGTTGTGGGGACAGGGCGTTTGGGGACCCAGTACTTC

d_call: TRBD2
v_call: TRBV9
j_call: TRBJ2-5
clone_size: few
cdr3_length: 14
cdr3_aa: CASSVDAGGETQYF
cdr3_nt: TGTGCCAGCAGCGTAGACGCGGGGGGGGAGACCCAGTACTTC

d_call: NA
v_call: TRBV2
j_call: TRBJ2-7
clone_size: NA
cdr3_length: 13
cdr3_aa: CASSDRGFNEQYF
cdr3_nt: TGTGCCAGCAGTGACCGGGGTTTCAACGAGCAGTACTTC

d_call: TRBD1
v_call: TRBV27
j_call: TRBJ1-2
clone_size: NA
cdr3_length: 14
cdr3_aa: CTRPGTGGGYGYTF
cdr3_nt: TGTACCCGCCCGGGGACAGGGGGAGGCTATGGCTACACCTTC

d_call: NA
v_call: TRBV2
j_call: TRBJ2-7
clone_size: once
cdr3_length: 13
cdr3_aa: CASAGSLFYEQYF
cdr3_nt: TGTGCCAGCGCAGGATCGTTGTTCTACGAGCAGTACTTC

d_call: TRBD1
v_call: TRBV10-3
j_call: TRBJ1-2
clone_size: NA
cdr3_length: 15
cdr3_aa: CAIGLGTGSNYGYTF
cdr3_nt: TGTGCCATCGGACTTGGGACAGGGTCTAACTATGGCTACACCTTC

d_call: NA
v_call: TRBV27
j_call: TRBJ2-1
clone_size: few
cdr3_length: 15
cdr3_aa: CASSSIRATNNEQFF
cdr3_nt: TGTGCCAGCAGTTCCATTCGGGCGACGAACAATGAGCAGTTCTTC

d_call: NA
v_call: TRBV4-2
j_call: TRBJ1-4
clone_size: many
cdr3_length: 15
cdr3_aa: CASSQDRAVYEKLFF
cdr3_nt: TGTGCCAGCAGCCAAGATAGGGCGGTTTATGAAAAACTGTTTTTT

d_call: TRBD1
v_call: TRBV6-4
j_call: TRBJ1-2
clone_size: NA
cdr3_length: 14
cdr3_aa: CASRRTGLIYGYTF
cdr3_nt: TGTGCCAGCAGGCGGACAGGGCTGATCTATGGCTACACCTTC

d_call: NA
v_call: TRBV7-8
j_call: TRBJ1-4
clone_size: NA
cdr3_length: 13
cdr3_aa: CASSLLLAEKLFF
cdr3_nt: TGTGCCAGCAGCTTACTTTTGGCGGAAAAACTGTTTTTT

d_call: TRBD1
v_call: TRBV29-1
j_call: TRBJ2-1
clone_size: NA
cdr3_length: 13
cdr3_aa: CSVEAQGENEQFF
cdr3_nt: TGCAGCGTTGAAGCCCAGGGGGAAAATGAGCAGTTCTTC

d_call: NA
v_call: TRBV21-1
j_call: TRBJ2-6
clone_size: NA
cdr3_length: 17
cdr3_aa: CASSKASGGVGANVLTF
cdr3_nt: TGTGCCAGCAGCAAAGCTAGCGGGGGGGTTGGGGCCAACGTCCTGACTTTC

d_call: NA
v_call: TRBV11-2
j_call: TRBJ1-5
clone_size: few
cdr3_length: 17
cdr3_aa: CASSLGLGAGSNQPQHF
cdr3_nt: TGTGCCAGCAGCTTAGGTCTGGGGGCAGGCTCAAATCAGCCCCAGCATTTT

d_call: NA
v_call: TRBV6-6
j_call: TRBJ2-7
clone_size: many
cdr3_length: 15
cdr3_aa: CASSYGTGNADEQYF
cdr3_nt: TGTGCCAGCAGTTACGGAACCGGGAATGCGGACGAGCAGTACTTC

d_call: NA
v_call: TRBV14
j_call: TRBJ1-1
clone_size: NA
cdr3_length: 16
cdr3_aa: CASSQVFGPGGTEAFF
cdr3_nt: NA

d_call: NA
v_call: TRBV24-1
j_call: TRBJ1-6
clone_size: few
cdr3_length: 13
cdr3_aa: CATSGGSNSPLHF
cdr3_nt: TGTGCCACCAGTGGTGGCAGTAATTCACCCCTCCACTTT

d_call: TRBD1
v_call: TRBV20-1
j_call: TRBJ2-7
clone_size: NA
cdr3_length: 16
cdr3_aa: CSASRIDRVVSYEQYF
cdr3_nt: TGCAGTGCTAGTCGTATCGACAGGGTGGTTTCCTACGAGCAGTACTTC

d_call: NA
v_call: TRBV29-1
j_call: TRBJ2-7
clone_size: many
cdr3_length: 13
cdr3_aa: CSVVFLDSYEQYF
cdr3_nt: TGCAGCGTTGTTTTCCTCGACAGCTACGAGCAGTACTTC

d_call: NA
v_call: TRBV29-1
j_call: TRBJ2-7
clone_size: NA
cdr3_length: 16
cdr3_aa: CSVGPRLGRGTYEQYF
cdr3_nt: TGCAGCGTTGGACCGAGACTTGGACGGGGAACCTACGAGCAGTACTTC

d_call: NA
v_call: TRBV20-1
j_call: TRBJ2-3
clone_size: once
cdr3_length: 16
cdr3_aa: CSAPDRLRLGGDTQYF
cdr3_nt: TGCAGTGCTCCGGACAGGCTGAGACTAGGCGGAGATACGCAGTATTTT

d_call: TRBD1
v_call: TRBV6-5
j_call: TRBJ1-6
clone_size: few
cdr3_length: 18
cdr3_aa: CASSYFPGGGLANSPLHF
cdr3_nt: TGTGCCAGCAGTTACTTCCCAGGGGGCGGTTTAGCCAATTCACCCCTCCACTTT